This TCR beta chain was captured by sequencing in a study of blood T cell repertoires in COVID-19. Study summary: Acute and convalescent COVID-19 specimens originated in the United States, Italy and Spain. T cells, B-cell-depleted T cells, or PBMCs provided the cDNA or gDNA that served as material.

CDR3 length: 12 amino acids. With 8 bases removed from V and 4 bases from J, the gap between germline ends came to 11 bases. Looked up from germline, CDR1 is SNHLY and CDR2 is FYNNEI. In the study's own analysis: Estimated nucleated cell counts came from reference gene primer amplification. Sequencing used immunoSEQ multiplex PCR; TCRdb keeps in-frame clones, though not all of them. Clone size and V and J calls were adopted from that table, with D and trimming inferred from the DNA. The sample contains roughly 100,000 clones, approximately 83% of which appear only once. The chain couples TRBV2 to TRBJ1-2, with D unclear. The sequence was collected from a man between 45 and 60 years old with acute or convalescent COVID-19. The specimen sequenced was peripheral blood. The CDR3 bases are TGTGCCAGCTCTTCGGTCGGCTATGGCTACACCTTC. Protein: CASSSVGYGYTF.